The clone carrying this T cell receptor beta chain counts as medium-sized. This sample is drawn from a study of T cell repertoires in aging, cancer and after chemotherapy. Germline CDR1 MNHEY, CDR2 SVGEGT. The CDR3 sequence is 16 residues long. Trimming shortened V by 7 bases and J by 7 bases, and 24 bases separated the two germline ends. Rearranged V-D-J TRB sequences were amplified with a mixed TRB-A/B primer pool. Using its own MiXCR run on the multiplex PCR reads, TCRdb lists one record per CDR3 protein. This sample yields 2,000 to 2,500 distinct CDR3 sequences, of which around 24% are seen a single time; 40% to 45% belongs to the top ten. The template was genomic DNA from peripheral blood, not RNA.

This chain joins TRBV6-2 or TRBV6-3 and TRBJ2-3; TRBD1 is a possible D gene (6 bases). This sequence was found in a human donor with a solid tumor. Sequencing was carried out using blood. Here the CDR3 DNA reads TGTGCCAGCACCTCTCAGGGGACACTCCAAGGGTATACGCAGTATTTT. It specifies CASTSQGTLQGYTQYF.